This T cell receptor beta chain appears in the sequencing data of a study of tumor and adjacent non-tumor tissue in lung cancer. Study in general: Histology: eleven to twelve adenocarcinoma, a couple of squamous cell carcinoma, 1 small cell lung cancer. Samples averaged around 4 million productive TCRbeta reads each.

Note on this clonotype: No antigen is known for it. The CDR3 carries no conserved terminal phenylalanine or tryptophan, so it likely arises from a read error.

Overall study results and limits: Tumor repertoires had a smaller top 100 clone share than normal lung. Tumor tissue had significantly higher TCR diversity than normal lung.

The template was RNA from unsorted bulk tissue. Distant lung tissue was collected more than 3 cm away from the tumor edge. Deletions cut 1 base from V and 8 bases from J, with 18 bases between. CDR1 is MGHRA and CDR2 is YSYEKL in the germline V gene. The CDR3 runs to 15 residues. The library came from three nested PCR rounds adapted from ARM-PCR protocols. From the multiplex PCR reads, TCRdb called clonotypes with MiXCR, one entry per CDR3 protein. Here the sample spans about 100,000 distinct CDR3 sequences, roughly two thirds being singletons. The sequence derives from a man aged 30-40 years with non-small cell lung cancer. Sequencing input: distant non-tumor lung tissue. The V gene is TRBV4-1, the J gene TRBJ2-7, with D possibly matching TRBD2 (6 bases). The CDR3 sequence is CASSQGDSREDKQYY. In nucleotides, the CDR3 is TGCGCCAGCAGCCAAGGGGACTCTCGTGAGGACAAGCAGTACTAC.